Sequencing of this T cell receptor beta chain was carried out in a study of cytotoxic CD8 clonotypes in ibrutinib-treated CLL. The germline CDR1 and CDR2 sequences are SGHVS and FNYEAQ. The CDR3 loop spans 16 amino acids. Trimming left V 5 bases short and J 0 bases short, with 14 bases between. Roughly 2.2 micrograms of genomic DNA (from cryopreserved PBMCs) were used for TCR beta libraries. Some clones are missing from TCRdb's copy, which holds only in-frame ones; the method was immunoSEQ multiplex PCR. The sample lists about 50,000 clones; roughly three fifths were seen once. Only a few counts were recorded for this clone. The antigen is unknown. Study results and limitations: At progression, clonality fell back toward baseline after rising at ibrutinib response.

The TCR sequence derives from a human donor with chronic lymphocytic leukemia. The chain uses TRBV7-6 and TRBJ1-5, with unresolved D. Sequences were derived from PBMCs, sampled after 24 months of ibrutinib treatment. The CDR3, as DNA: TGTGCCAGCAGCCCCGTCCCGCACAATAGCAATCAGCCCCAGCATTTT. Translating gives CASSPVPHNSNQPQHF.